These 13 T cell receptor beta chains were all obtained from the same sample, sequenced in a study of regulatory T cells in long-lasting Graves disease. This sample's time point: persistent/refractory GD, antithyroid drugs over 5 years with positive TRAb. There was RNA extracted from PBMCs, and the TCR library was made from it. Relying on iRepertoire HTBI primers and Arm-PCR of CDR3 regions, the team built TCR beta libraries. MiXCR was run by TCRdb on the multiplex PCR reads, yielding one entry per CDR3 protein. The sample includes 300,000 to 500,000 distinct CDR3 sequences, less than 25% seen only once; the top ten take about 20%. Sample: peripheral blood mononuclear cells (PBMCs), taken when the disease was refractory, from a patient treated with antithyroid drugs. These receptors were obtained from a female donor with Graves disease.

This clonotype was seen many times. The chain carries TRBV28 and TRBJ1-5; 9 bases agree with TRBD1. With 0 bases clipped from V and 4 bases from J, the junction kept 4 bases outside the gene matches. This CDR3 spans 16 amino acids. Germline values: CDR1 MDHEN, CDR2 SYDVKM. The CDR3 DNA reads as TGTGCCAGCAGTTTATGGGGGGGGACAGGGAATCAGCCCCAGCATTTT. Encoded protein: CASSLWGGTGNQPQHF.

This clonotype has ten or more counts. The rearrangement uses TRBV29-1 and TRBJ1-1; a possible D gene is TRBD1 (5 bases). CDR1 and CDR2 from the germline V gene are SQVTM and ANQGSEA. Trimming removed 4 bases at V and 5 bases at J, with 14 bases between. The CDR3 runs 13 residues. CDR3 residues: CSVARQGGTEAFF. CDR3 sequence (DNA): TGCAGCGTTGCCAGGCAGGGAGGGACTGAAGCTTTCTTT.

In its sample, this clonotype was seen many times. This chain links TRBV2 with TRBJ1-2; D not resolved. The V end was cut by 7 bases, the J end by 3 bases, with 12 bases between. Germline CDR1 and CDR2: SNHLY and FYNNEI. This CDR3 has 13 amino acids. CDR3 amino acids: CASNIDTYYGYTF. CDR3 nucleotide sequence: TGTGCCAGCAACATAGACACTTACTATGGCTACACCTTC. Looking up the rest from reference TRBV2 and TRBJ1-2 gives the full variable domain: EPEVTQTPSHQVTQMGQEVILRCVPISNHLYFYWYRQILGQKVEFLVSFYNNEISEKSEIFDDQFSVERPDGSNFTLKIRSTKLEDSAMYFCASNIDTYYGYTFGSGTRLTVV.

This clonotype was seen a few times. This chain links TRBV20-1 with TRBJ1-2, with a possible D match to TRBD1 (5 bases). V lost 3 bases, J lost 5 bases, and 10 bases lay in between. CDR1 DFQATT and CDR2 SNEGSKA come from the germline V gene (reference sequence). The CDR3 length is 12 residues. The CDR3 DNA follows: TGCAGTGCTAGGACAGACCTTTATGGCTACACCTTC. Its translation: CSARTDLYGYTF.

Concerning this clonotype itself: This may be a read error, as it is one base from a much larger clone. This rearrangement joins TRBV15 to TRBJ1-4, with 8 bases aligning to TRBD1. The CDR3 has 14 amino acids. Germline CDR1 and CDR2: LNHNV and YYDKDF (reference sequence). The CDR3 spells CATSKRTGYEKLSF. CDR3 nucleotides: TGTGCCACCAGCAAACGGACAGGGTACGAAAAACTGTCTTTT.

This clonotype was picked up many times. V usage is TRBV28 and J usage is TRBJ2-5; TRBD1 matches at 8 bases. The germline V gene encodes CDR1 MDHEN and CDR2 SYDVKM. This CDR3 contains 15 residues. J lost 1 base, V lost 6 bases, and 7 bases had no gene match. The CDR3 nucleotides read TGTGCCAGCAGCCCGGCCAGGGGGCTCCAAGAGACCCAGTACTTC. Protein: CASSPARGLQETQYF.

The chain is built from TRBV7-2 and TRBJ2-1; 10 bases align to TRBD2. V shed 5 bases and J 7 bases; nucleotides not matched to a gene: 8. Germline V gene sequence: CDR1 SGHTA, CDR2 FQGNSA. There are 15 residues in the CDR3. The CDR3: CASSPQLAGSNEQFF. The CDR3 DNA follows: TGTGCCAGCAGCCCCCAACTAGCGGGATCGAATGAGCAGTTCTTC.

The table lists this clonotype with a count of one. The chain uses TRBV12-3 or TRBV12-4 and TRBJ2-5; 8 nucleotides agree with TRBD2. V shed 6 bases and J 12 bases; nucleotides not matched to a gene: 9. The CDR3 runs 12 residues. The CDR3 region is CASSLTPGLEYF. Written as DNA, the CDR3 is TGTGCCAGCAGCTTGACCCCGGGACTAGAGTACTTC.

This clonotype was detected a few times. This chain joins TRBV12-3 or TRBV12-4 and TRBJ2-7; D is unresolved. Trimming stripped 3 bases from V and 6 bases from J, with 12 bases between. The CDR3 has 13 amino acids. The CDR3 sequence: CASSFAGSGEQYF. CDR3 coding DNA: TGTGCCAGCAGTTTCGCTGGGTCGGGCGAGCAGTACTTC.

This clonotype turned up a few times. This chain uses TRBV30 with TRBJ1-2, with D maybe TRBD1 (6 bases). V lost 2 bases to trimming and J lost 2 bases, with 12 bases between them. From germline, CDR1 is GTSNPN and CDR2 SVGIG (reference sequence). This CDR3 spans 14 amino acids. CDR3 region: CAWSSGQGNYGYTF. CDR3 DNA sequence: TGTGCCTGGAGTTCGGGGCAGGGGAACTATGGCTACACCTTC.

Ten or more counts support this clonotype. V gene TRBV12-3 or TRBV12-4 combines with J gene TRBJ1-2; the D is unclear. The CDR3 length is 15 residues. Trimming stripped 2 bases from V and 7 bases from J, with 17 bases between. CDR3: CASSLTTGGIGGYTF. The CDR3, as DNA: TGTGCCAGCAGTTTAACGACCGGTGGAATTGGTGGCTACACCTTC.

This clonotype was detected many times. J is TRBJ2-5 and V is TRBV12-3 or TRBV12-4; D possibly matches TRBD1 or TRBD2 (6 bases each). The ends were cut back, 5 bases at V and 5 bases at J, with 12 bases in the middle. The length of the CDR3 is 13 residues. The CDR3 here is CASSPGGGETQYF. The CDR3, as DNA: TGTGCCAGCAGTCCCGGGGGCGGGGAGACCCAGTACTTC.

In nucleotides, the CDR3 is TGCAGTGCTAGAGATGGGACTAGCGGCACAGATACGCAGTATTTT. Amino acids: CSARDGTSGTDTQYF. The rearrangement joins TRBV20-1 to TRBJ2-3, with 10 bases lining up with TRBD2. After removal of 0 bases from V and 1 base from J, the junction contained 1 base not matched to a gene. Germline V gene data show CDR1 as DFQATT and CDR2 as SNEGSKA (reference sequence). The length of the CDR3 is 15 residues.